The rows below give T cell receptor beta chains drawn from one sample of a study of T cells in tuberculosis. The repertoire was sequenced with immunoSEQ multiplex PCR; TCRdb's copy has only in-frame clones and lacks some. The sample records tens of thousands of clones, approximately 89% being singletons. Input material: PBMCs. All receptors come from a donor under 30 with latent tuberculosis or without tuberculosis infection. CDR3s include the opening cysteine and the closing phenylalanine or tryptophan. Each record gives: clone size, D gene, V gene, J gene, CDR3 DNA, CDR3 protein. A D gene is named only where the DNA matches it firmly. Only part of the rows carry a size: once, few, many, or a class if the clone is expanded.

NA,TRBD1,TRBV18,TRBJ1-2,TGTGCCAGCTCGACAGGGGCGGACTATGGCTACACCTTC,CASSTGADYGYTF
NA,TRBD1,TRBV9,TRBJ2-1,TGTGCCAGCAGCGTCCTACAGGGGGCGGAAAATGAGCAGTTCTTC,CASSVLQGAENEQFF
NA,TRBD2,TRBV27,TRBJ2-7,TGTGCCAGCAGTTTAGGGTGGGGGGGGTACGAGCAGTACTTC,CASSLGWGGYEQYF
NA,TRBD2,TRBV10-2,TRBJ2-5,TGCGCCAGCAGTGAGTCGAAGGGCGGGGGGCCCCAAGAGACCCAGTACTTC,CASSESKGGGPQETQYF
few,NA,TRBV28,TRBJ1-2,TGTGCCACCTGGACCAGCCGGGAGATCGATGGCCGAAGCCCTCATGGCTACACCTTC,CATWTSREIDGRSPHGYTF
NA,NA,TRBV7-2,TRBJ1-5,TGTGCCAGCAGCCCCACGTCCCGACTCAACCGTAACAATCAGCCCCAGCATTTT,CASSPTSRLNRNNQPQHF
NA,NA,TRBV5-1,TRBJ1-1,TGCGCCAGCAGCTGGGGGGACCCGGGTCCGGCTGAAGCTTTCTTT,CASSWGDPGPAEAFF
NA,TRBD2,TRBV5-6,TRBJ2-4,TGTGCCAGCAGCATCAGACTAGCGGGGGGGCACATCATTCAGTACTTC,CASSIRLAGGHIIQYF
NA,NA,TRBV19,TRBJ2-1,TGTGCCAGTAAGGGTCTGGGGGGAAATGAGCAGTTCTTC,CASKGLGGNEQFF
NA,NA,TRBV4-3,TRBJ1-2,TGCGCCAGCAGCCAAGAATCAGGGAACTATGGCTACACCTTC,CASSQESGNYGYTF
NA,NA,TRBV18,TRBJ1-6,TGTGCCAGCTCATCCTCGATGAGTTCACCCCTCCACTTT,CASSSSMSSPLHF
NA,TRBD2,TRBV10-3,TRBJ2-3,TGTGCCTCATCAGCGGGGGGGTTCACAGATACGCAGTATTTT,CASSAGGFTDTQYF
NA,TRBD2,TRBV6-6,TRBJ2-1,TGTGCCAGCAGTTACGAGAGCGGGAGATACAATGAGCAGTTCTTC,CASSYESGRYNEQFF
NA,TRBD1,TRBV11-2,TRBJ1-2,TGTGCCAGCAGCTATACAGGGGACTTCTATGGCTACACCTTC,CASSYTGDFYGYTF
NA,NA,TRBV29-1,TRBJ1-1,TGCAGCGTTGAAGCGGGAGGAGGAGAAGCTTTCTTT,CSVEAGGGEAFF
NA,TRBD1,TRBV7-3,TRBJ2-3,TGTGCCAGCAGCTCATCGGCGGGGACAGGCCTCACAGATACGCAGTATTTT,CASSSSAGTGLTDTQYF
NA,NA,TRBV18,TRBJ2-7,TGTGCCAGCTCACCACAAGGGCAGGGGACCTACGAGCAGTACTTC,CASSPQGQGTYEQYF
NA,TRBD2,TRBV5-1,TRBJ2-7,TGCGCCAGCAGCGCCCAAACAGTAGGGACTAAGTACTTC,CASSAQTVGTKYF
NA,TRBD1,TRBV7-3,TRBJ1-2,TGTGCCAGCAGCCTCGACAGGGAAGGAAGCTACACCTTC,CASSLDREGSYTF
NA,NA,TRBV7-8,TRBJ2-1,TGTGCCAGCAGATCCGGGGTACCCTTATCCTACAATGAGCAGTTCTTC,CASRSGVPLSYNEQFF
NA,TRBD1,TRBV14,TRBJ1-2,TGTGCCAGCAGCCCCCTCGACAGGGCCTCTGGGTATGGCTACACCTTC,CASSPLDRASGYGYTF
NA,TRBD1,TRBV7-2,TRBJ2-7,TGTGCCAGCAGCTTAGGGGACAGTGCCTACGAGCAGTACTTC,CASSLGDSAYEQYF
NA,NA,TRBV6-1,TRBJ2-5,TGTGCCAGCAGTGAAGGGACAGAGCTCTGGGAGACCCAGTACTTC,CASSEGTELWETQYF
NA,NA,TRBV4-1,TRBJ2-3,TGCGCCAGCAGCCCCGGCGGTAGCGGCACAGATACGCAGTATTTT,CASSPGGSGTDTQYF
NA,NA,TRBV28,TRBJ1-1,TGTGCCAGCATCAGGGGGAACACTGAAGCTTTCTTT,CASIRGNTEAFF
NA,TRBD2,TRBV27,TRBJ2-4,TGTGCCAGCAGTTTATCTGGGGGGGTGGCCAAAAACATTCAGTACTTC,CASSLSGGVAKNIQYF
NA,NA,TRBV7-3,TRBJ2-1,TGTGCCAGCAGCCGAGGCGGGGTAAATGAGCAGTTCTTC,CASSRGGVNEQFF
NA,TRBD2,TRBV7-2,TRBJ2-5,TGTGCCAGCAGCTTAGCTCATCCAGCGGGGGGGCGGGAGACCCAGTACTTC,CASSLAHPAGGRETQYF
NA,NA,TRBV28,TRBJ1-2,TGTGCCAGCGGAATGGGCCTGGGCTACACCTTC,CASGMGLGYTF
NA,NA,TRBV2,TRBJ2-3,TGTGCCAGCAGTTGGAGGTTCACAGATACGCAGTATTTT,CASSWRFTDTQYF
NA,NA,TRBV4-3,TRBJ2-5,TGCGCCAGCAGCCAAGACGGAGGAGAGACCCAGTACTTC,CASSQDGGETQYF
NA,TRBD2,TRBV5-4,TRBJ2-2,TGTGCCAGCAGCTTACCGGGAGGGCCCGGGGAGCTGTTTTTT,CASSLPGGPGELFF
NA,NA,TRBV20-1,TRBJ1-2,TGCAGCAACAGGGCTCATGGCTACACCTTC,CSNRAHGYTF
NA,TRBD1,TRBV19,TRBJ1-1,TGTGCCAGTAGTATGGTTGTGGGGACAGGCCTGGCCATGAACACTGAAGCTTTCTTT,CASSMVVGTGLAMNTEAFF
NA,TRBD2,TRBV19,TRBJ2-1,TGTGCCAGTAGTCCGGTCGCGGGAGGGACGGAGAATGAGCAGTTCTTC,CASSPVAGGTENEQFF
once,NA,TRBV9,TRBJ1-2,TGTGCCAGCAGCGACGCCGGGACTAGGATTCATCTCAACCCCTATGGCTACACCTTC,CASSDAGTRIHLNPYGYTF
few,TRBD1,TRBV29-1,TRBJ1-1,TGCAGCGTTACAGGGGGTTGGGGGATGAACACTGAAGCTTTCTTT,CSVTGGWGMNTEAFF